A selection of T cell receptor beta chains follows, all from one sample in a study of beta chain features in type 1 diabetes. Clones were sequenced by immunoSEQ multiplex PCR, and TCRdb holds only the in-frame ones, with some missing. The sample has under 400,000 clones, less than 20% seen once. Sequenced: naive CD4+ T cells from blood. The source of these receptors is a woman younger than 30 in good health. Both conserved end residues are part of each CDR3. D genes are given only for firm matches. The size entry is marked missing in some rows and otherwise reads once, few, many or a size class.

d_gene: -; j_gene: TRBJ2-1; abundance: -; v_gene: TRBV18; CDR3aa: CASSLSSPQGSHNEQFF; CDR3nt: TGTGCCAGCTCACTCTCTTCCCCTCAGGGGAGCCACAATGAGCAGTTCTTC
d_gene: -; j_gene: TRBJ2-7; abundance: few; v_gene: TRBV30; CDR3aa: CAWRALRGRVGYEQYF; CDR3nt: TGTGCCTGGAGAGCGCTCAGAGGCAGGGTTGGGTACGAGCAGTACTTC
d_gene: TRBD2; j_gene: TRBJ2-1; abundance: few; v_gene: TRBV7-2; CDR3aa: CASSLGGSSNEQFF; CDR3nt: TGTGCCAGCAGCTTAGGCGGGAGTAGTAATGAGCAGTTCTTC
d_gene: -; j_gene: TRBJ2-7; abundance: -; v_gene: TRBV7-2; CDR3aa: CASSSRRAVYEQYF; CDR3nt: TGTGCCAGCAGCTCGAGGCGGGCGGTCTACGAGCAGTACTTC
d_gene: TRBD1; j_gene: TRBJ1-6; abundance: few; v_gene: TRBV30; CDR3aa: CAWSVRQGNSPLHF; CDR3nt: TGTGCCTGGAGTGTACGACAGGGAAATTCACCCCTCCACTTT
d_gene: -; j_gene: TRBJ1-5; abundance: -; v_gene: TRBV5-8; CDR3aa: CASSSGSSSNQPQHF; CDR3nt: TGTGCCAGCAGCTCCGGAAGTAGCAGCAATCAGCCCCAGCATTTT
d_gene: -; j_gene: TRBJ2-5; abundance: few; v_gene: TRBV10-3; CDR3aa: CAIKSETQYF; CDR3nt: TGTGCCATCAAGAGTGAGACCCAGTACTTC
d_gene: -; j_gene: TRBJ1-1; abundance: -; v_gene: TRBV6-5; CDR3aa: CASSYSRNTEAFF; CDR3nt: TGTGCCAGCAGTTACTCGAGGAACACTGAAGCTTTCTTT
d_gene: TRBD1; j_gene: TRBJ2-5; abundance: -; v_gene: TRBV2; CDR3aa: CASSHRGQVGYQETQYF; CDR3nt: TGTGCCAGCAGCCATCGCGGACAGGTGGGGTACCAAGAGACCCAGTACTTC
d_gene: TRBD2; j_gene: TRBJ2-5; abundance: -; v_gene: TRBV27; CDR3aa: CASSLMGGDGETQYF; CDR3nt: TGTGCCAGCAGTTTAATGGGAGGGGATGGAGAGACCCAGTACTTC
d_gene: -; j_gene: TRBJ2-7; abundance: few; v_gene: TRBV5-1; CDR3aa: CASSEPGRSSYEQYF; CDR3nt: TGCGCCAGCAGCGAACCCGGCCGGAGCTCCTACGAGCAGTACTTC
d_gene: -; j_gene: TRBJ2-1; abundance: few; v_gene: TRBV25-1; CDR3aa: CASSKPGLHNNEQFF; CDR3nt: TGTGCCAGCAGTAAACCGGGATTACATAACAATGAGCAGTTCTTC
d_gene: TRBD2; j_gene: TRBJ2-1; abundance: few; v_gene: TRBV30; CDR3aa: CAWKLASGLGQFF; CDR3nt: TGTGCCTGGAAATTGGCTAGCGGGCTGGGGCAGTTCTTC
d_gene: -; j_gene: TRBJ2-7; abundance: -; v_gene: TRBV25-1; CDR3aa: CASSENRKEQYF; CDR3nt: TGTGCCAGCAGTGAAAACAGGAAGGAGCAGTACTTC
d_gene: TRBD1; j_gene: TRBJ2-7; abundance: few; v_gene: TRBV9; CDR3aa: CASSSTGTGLEQYF; CDR3nt: TGTGCCAGCAGTTCCACCGGGACAGGGCTCGAGCAGTACTTC
d_gene: TRBD2; j_gene: TRBJ2-3; abundance: -; v_gene: TRBV4-1; CDR3aa: CASSKTSGGAGFPDTQYF; CDR3nt: TGCGCCAGCAGCAAGACTAGCGGGGGGGCCGGTTTTCCAGATACGCAGTATTTT
d_gene: -; j_gene: TRBJ1-1; abundance: -; v_gene: TRBV6-5; CDR3aa: CASSPGQREAFF; CDR3nt: TGTGCCAGCAGTCCCGGACAGCGGGAAGCTTTCTTT
d_gene: -; j_gene: TRBJ1-2; abundance: -; v_gene: TRBV7-2; CDR3aa: CASTPRYGYGYTF; CDR3nt: TGTGCCAGCACCCCCCGCTACGGCTATGGCTACACCTTC
d_gene: -; j_gene: TRBJ1-1; abundance: few; v_gene: TRBV7-4; CDR3aa: CASSLGGDPRTEAFF; CDR3nt: TGTGCCAGCAGCTTAGGCGGGGACCCCAGAACTGAAGCTTTCTTT
d_gene: TRBD2; j_gene: TRBJ2-1; abundance: few; v_gene: TRBV4-1; CDR3aa: CASSRLATSVLSYNEQFF; CDR3nt: TGCGCCAGCAGCCGCCTAGCCACTAGCGTCCTGTCCTACAATGAGCAGTTCTTC
d_gene: -; j_gene: TRBJ2-7; abundance: -; v_gene: TRBV30; CDR3aa: CAWSVHRSAEQYF; CDR3nt: TGTGCCTGGAGTGTACACAGGTCCGCCGAGCAGTACTTC
d_gene: TRBD1; j_gene: TRBJ2-5; abundance: -; v_gene: TRBV29-1; CDR3aa: CSVEDLQTGGGETQYF; CDR3nt: TGCAGCGTTGAAGATCTTCAGACAGGGGGCGGAGAGACCCAGTACTTC
d_gene: -; j_gene: TRBJ2-2; abundance: -; v_gene: TRBV30; CDR3aa: CAGSGRASSLSGELFF; CDR3nt: TGTGCCGGGTCTGGGCGGGCTTCTTCATTGTCCGGGGAGCTGTTTTTT
d_gene: -; j_gene: TRBJ2-1; abundance: -; v_gene: TRBV19; CDR3aa: CASSSRGGGYNEQFF; CDR3nt: TGTGCCAGTAGTTCCCGTGGTGGCGGCTACAATGAGCAGTTCTTC
d_gene: TRBD1; j_gene: TRBJ2-1; abundance: few; v_gene: TRBV7-6; CDR3aa: CASSLTGTGRNNEQFF; CDR3nt: TGTGCCAGCAGCTTAACGGGGACAGGGAGGAACAATGAGCAGTTCTTC
d_gene: -; j_gene: TRBJ1-2; abundance: -; v_gene: TRBV15; CDR3aa: CATSRPDSYGYTF; CDR3nt: TGTGCCACCAGCAGACCAGACAGTTATGGCTACACCTTC
d_gene: TRBD2; j_gene: TRBJ2-3; abundance: few; v_gene: TRBV14; CDR3aa: CASSQGLAEDTQYF; CDR3nt: TGTGCCAGCAGCCAAGGACTAGCGGAAGATACGCAGTATTTT
d_gene: -; j_gene: TRBJ1-5; abundance: -; v_gene: TRBV7-9; CDR3aa: CASSLTSDQPQHF; CDR3nt: TGTGCCAGCAGCTTAACTTCGGATCAGCCCCAGCATTTT
d_gene: TRBD2; j_gene: TRBJ2-1; abundance: -; v_gene: TRBV2; CDR3aa: CASSGTSGTNEQFF; CDR3nt: TGTGCCAGCAGCGGGACTAGCGGAACCAATGAGCAGTTCTTC
d_gene: -; j_gene: TRBJ2-2; abundance: few; v_gene: TRBV9; CDR3aa: CASSARLVRGELFF; CDR3nt: TGTGCCAGCAGCGCCCGACTAGTTAGAGGGGAGCTGTTTTTT
d_gene: -; j_gene: TRBJ2-5; abundance: few; v_gene: TRBV9; CDR3aa: CASSPSLQETQYF; CDR3nt: TGTGCCAGCAGCCCCTCACTCCAAGAGACCCAGTACTTC
d_gene: -; j_gene: TRBJ1-1; abundance: -; v_gene: TRBV27; CDR3aa: CASIRKGKAFF; CDR3nt: TGTGCCAGCATTAGGAAGGGGAAAGCTTTCTTT
d_gene: -; j_gene: TRBJ2-7; abundance: few; v_gene: TRBV13; CDR3aa: CASSTSGLGYEQYF; CDR3nt: TGTGCCAGCAGCACCTCGGGACTCGGCTACGAGCAGTACTTC
d_gene: TRBD1; j_gene: TRBJ1-2; abundance: few; v_gene: TRBV7-3; CDR3aa: CASSRDRVRYTF; CDR3nt: TGTGCCAGCAGCCGAGACAGGGTACGCTACACCTTC
d_gene: -; j_gene: TRBJ2-1; abundance: few; v_gene: TRBV7-2; CDR3aa: CASSFPRDRGAAFEQFF; CDR3nt: TGTGCCAGCAGCTTCCCCAGGGATCGGGGGGCGGCATTTGAGCAGTTCTTC
d_gene: -; j_gene: TRBJ2-7; abundance: few; v_gene: TRBV30; CDR3aa: CAWTVPPRRYEQYF; CDR3nt: TGTGCCTGGACCGTCCCCCCGAGGCGGTACGAGCAGTACTTC
d_gene: -; j_gene: TRBJ2-3; abundance: few; v_gene: TRBV7-2; CDR3aa: CASSLNAADTQYF; CDR3nt: TGTGCCAGCAGCTTAAATGCGGCAGATACGCAGTATTTT
d_gene: -; j_gene: TRBJ2-3; abundance: few; v_gene: TRBV7-2; CDR3aa: CASSPRTDTQYF; CDR3nt: TGTGCCAGCAGCCCTAGAACAGATACGCAGTATTTT
d_gene: -; j_gene: TRBJ2-3; abundance: -; v_gene: TRBV9; CDR3aa: CASSVGGPLSANTQYF; CDR3nt: TGTGCCAGCAGCGTAGGAGGCCCTCTGTCCGCCAATACGCAGTATTTT
d_gene: -; j_gene: TRBJ1-2; abundance: -; v_gene: TRBV4-2; CDR3aa: CASSQAGRNYGYTF; CDR3nt: TGTGCCAGCAGCCAAGCAGGGAGGAACTATGGCTACACCTTC
d_gene: TRBD1; j_gene: TRBJ1-6; abundance: -; v_gene: TRBV4-2; CDR3aa: CASSMETGGFFPLHF; CDR3nt: TGTGCCAGCAGTATGGAGACAGGGGGGTTTTTTCCCCTCCACTTT
d_gene: -; j_gene: TRBJ1-6; abundance: -; v_gene: TRBV2; CDR3aa: CASSEAAVGSPLHF; CDR3nt: TGTGCCAGCAGTGAAGCGGCCGTGGGCTCACCCCTCCACTTT
d_gene: TRBD1; j_gene: TRBJ1-3; abundance: few; v_gene: TRBV9; CDR3aa: CASSVSGTGAYGNTIYF; CDR3nt: TGTGCCAGCAGCGTATCTGGGACAGGGGCTTACGGAAACACCATATATTTT
d_gene: TRBD1; j_gene: TRBJ1-5; abundance: few; v_gene: TRBV5-1; CDR3aa: CASSASGTGFDQPQHF; CDR3nt: TGCGCCAGCAGCGCCTCCGGGACAGGGTTTGATCAGCCCCAGCATTTT
d_gene: TRBD1; j_gene: TRBJ2-1; abundance: -; v_gene: TRBV7-2; CDR3aa: CASSPTGVLYNEQFF; CDR3nt: TGTGCCAGCAGCCCGACAGGGGTGCTTTACAATGAGCAGTTCTTC
d_gene: -; j_gene: TRBJ2-1; abundance: -; v_gene: TRBV9; CDR3aa: CASSPRLGLYTSYNEQFF; CDR3nt: TGTGCCAGCAGCCCCCGGCTAGGACTTTACACCTCCTACAATGAGCAGTTCTTC
d_gene: -; j_gene: TRBJ1-4; abundance: -; v_gene: TRBV29-1; CDR3aa: CSVVSNEKLFF; CDR3nt: TGCAGCGTCGTCAGTAATGAAAAACTGTTTTTT
d_gene: -; j_gene: TRBJ2-7; abundance: -; v_gene: TRBV5-1; CDR3aa: CASSLAYSYEQYF; CDR3nt: TGCGCCAGCAGCTTGGCCTACTCCTACGAGCAGTACTTC
d_gene: TRBD2; j_gene: TRBJ2-7; abundance: few; v_gene: TRBV12-5; CDR3aa: CASGRGGTSYEQYF; CDR3nt: TGTGCTAGTGGTCGGGGGGGTACGTCCTACGAGCAGTACTTC
d_gene: -; j_gene: TRBJ2-2; abundance: -; v_gene: TRBV4-2; CDR3aa: CASSQDTGDTGELFF; CDR3nt: TGTGCCAGCAGCCAAGATACAGGAGACACCGGGGAGCTGTTTTTT